This T cell receptor (beta chain) came from a study of cytomegalovirus exposure and HLA in healthy donors. About this clone: Its target is unknown.

The PCR ran on 60 Vbeta and 13 Jbeta primers. The assay was immunoSEQ multiplex PCR, and TCRdb's table has in-frame clones only and misses some. The sample consists of approximately 70,000 clones, 70% of them appearing once. Notes on the study in general: An analysis that came later showed most CMV-associated TCR beta chains appearing HLA-restricted.

Unmatched junction bases numbered 7, after V lost 4 bases and J lost 0 bases. Germline CDR1 is SGHRS and CDR2 is YFSETQ. The CDR3 spans 17 residues. Input material: PBMCs. This clonotype was sampled from a woman between 45 and 65 years old in good health and CMV-seropositive. The chain carries TRBV5-1 and TRBJ2-3; 11 nucleotides agree with TRBD2. The DNA for the CDR3 is TGCGCCAGCAGCAGGATAGCGGGGGGGTCCAGCACAGATACGCAGTATTTT. Residues: CASSRIAGGSSTDTQYF.